Listed here are 17 T cell receptor beta chains from one sample, sequenced in a study of blood T cells in healthy people across ages. A second PCR of about 7 to 12 cycles used a sample-barcoded 5' primer and a J-beta primer mix. TCRdb re-called the 5' RACE reads through MiXCR, storing one row per CDR3 protein. Here the sample spans fewer than 750,000 distinct CDR3 sequences, 40% to 65% being singletons. Input material: blood. The origin of the receptors is a woman at least 80 years old in good health.

This rearrangement joins TRBV18 to TRBJ2-5, with D perhaps given as TRBD1 or TRBD2 (5 bases each). The CDR3 runs to 15 residues. The germline V gene has CDR1 KGHSH and CDR2 LQKENI. Between the trimmed V and J ends, which lost 3 bases and 2 bases, there was a span of 13 bases. DNA for the CDR3: TGTGCCAGCTCACCTCCAGGGACGCTACAAGAGACCCAGTACTTC. Its protein product is CASSPPGTLQETQYF. The full variable domain, completed using reference TRBV18 and TRBJ2-5, is NAGVMQNPRHLVRRRGQEARLRCSPMKGHSHVYWYRQLPEEGLKFMVYLQKENIIDESGMPKERFSAEFPKEGPSILRIQQVVRGDSAAYFCASSPPGTLQETQYFGPGTRLLVL.

The gene calls are TRBV29-1 and TRBJ2-4; D unresolved. TRBJ2-7 matches the DNA end more closely, so the J call is doubtful. CDR3 length equals 11 residues. CDR1 SQVTM and CDR2 ANQGSEA come from the germline V gene. The CDR3 protein is CSVPGPREQYF. DNA of the CDR3: TGCAGCGTCCCCGGCCCCCGCGAGCAGTACTTC.

A word on this clonotype: This sequence may be a read error, since a much larger clone differs from it by one base. The chain couples TRBV12-3 or TRBV12-4 to TRBJ2-5, with D tentatively TRBD1 (6 bases). The CDR3 totals 15 residues. In DNA, the CDR3 is TGTGCCGGCAGCCCCCGCTGGGGACAACAAGAGACCCAGTACTTC. Protein: CAGSPRWGQQETQYF.

The chain combines TRBV30 with TRBJ1-4; D is undetermined. Trimming shortened V by 1 base and J by 4 bases, and 4 bases separated the two germline ends. The CDR3 contains 12 residues. Germline values: CDR1 GTSNPN, CDR2 SVGIG (reference sequence). The CDR3 protein is CAWSGGNEKLFF. As DNA, the CDR3 is TGTGCCTGGAGTGGGGGTAATGAAAAACTGTTTTTT.

This clonotype was seen only a few times. V is TRBV11-3 and J is TRBJ2-7; D perhaps matches TRBD1 (5 bases). In germline, CDR1 is SGHNT, CDR2 YENEEA. The CDR3 covers 14 residues. V lost 5 bases to trimming and J lost 0 bases, with 11 bases between them. CDR3 sequence (DNA): TGTGCCAGCAGCCAGGGCCTTAGCTCCTACGAGCAGTACTTC. Encoded protein: CASSQGLSSYEQYF. Drawing the rest from reference TRBV11-3 and TRBJ2-7, the complete variable domain is EAGVVQSPRYKIIEKKQPVAFWCNPISGHNTLYWYLQNLGQGPELLIRYENEEAVDDSQLPKDRFSAERLKGVDSTLKIQPAELGDSAVYLCASSQGLSSYEQYFGPGTRLTVT.

The chain carries TRBV20-1 and TRBJ1-2; D gene uncertain. Trimming pared 5 bases from V and 2 bases from J, leaving 9 bases between. This CDR3 region has 12 residues. Per germline, CDR1 DFQATT and CDR2 SNEGSKA (reference sequence). As DNA, the CDR3 is TGCAGTGCTCCGGTAGACAACTATGGCTACACCTTC. Protein: CSAPVDNYGYTF.

Comments on this clonotype: This may come from a read error, since a much larger clone is one base off. CDR3: CSVWEGPFYEQYF. In DNA form, the CDR3 reads TGCAGCGTCTGGGAGGGACCTTTCTACGAGCAGTACTTC. The chain combines TRBV29-1 with TRBJ2-7; 7 bases line up with TRBD2. Germline CDR1 SQVTM, CDR2 ANQGSEA. The CDR3 loop spans 13 amino acids. V gave up 6 bases and J gave up 3 bases; unmatched junction bases: 8.

This clonotype came up many times. The chain couples TRBV24-1 to TRBJ2-3; D gene unclear. The CDR3 is 13 residues long. V lost 9 bases, J lost 2 bases, and 11 bases lay in between. The V gene's germline CDR1 is KGHDR and CDR2 SFDVKD. The CDR3 reads CATASRNTDTQYF. The CDR3, as DNA: TGTGCCACCGCGTCACGGAACACAGATACGCAGTATTTT.

CDR3 bases: TGTGCCAGCAGTGATCCGGGGAAAGGCGACGAGCAGTACTTC. Translation: CASSDPGKGDEQYF. The V gene is TRBV25-1, the J gene TRBJ2-7, with a weak D call TRBD2 (5 bases). Trimming took 3 bases from V and 5 from J, leaving 14 bases between them. Germline V gene lookup returns CDR1 MGHDK and CDR2 SYGVNS. The CDR3 length is 14 residues.

This clonotype has more than one count but fewer than ten. This sequence joins TRBV7-8 and TRBJ2-1; 8 bases match TRBD2. This CDR3 is 15 amino acids long. Losses at the gene ends were 4 bases for V and 3 bases for J; bases not matched to a gene: 5. CDR1 is SGHVS, CDR2 FQNEAQ, per germline. The CDR3: CASSSLGTSYNEQFF. Written as DNA, the CDR3 is TGTGCCAGCAGCTCCTTAGGGACTAGCTACAATGAGCAGTTCTTC.

The V call is TRBV5-1, the J call TRBJ2-2; D uncertain. The CDR3 spans 13 residues. Trimming pared 1 base from V and 8 bases from J, leaving 9 bases between. Germline CDR1 and CDR2: SGHRS and YFSETQ. The CDR3 DNA reads TGCGCCAGCAGCTTGTTCGGCCCGGGGGAGCTGTTTTTT. It is translated as CASSLFGPGELFF.

Points on this clonotype: This sequence may be a read error, since a much larger clone differs from it by one base. This chain joins TRBV3-1 and TRBJ2-1; D ambiguous. The end of the DNA fits TRBJ2-7 better, so the J call may be wrong. The V gene's germline CDR1 is LGHDT and CDR2 YNNKEL (reference sequence). CDR3 length: 15 amino acids. The CDR3 DNA follows: TGTGCCAGCAGCCAAGACGACCTTACCTACAATGAGCAGTACTTC. Protein sequence: CASSQDDLTYNEQYF.

On this clonotype: A read error may account for a junction end that differs from germline. V usage is TRBV20-1 and J usage is TRBJ2-1; the D gene is possibly TRBD2 (7 bases). The CDR3 has 16 amino acids. CDR1 DFQATT and CDR2 SNEGSKA come from the germline V gene (reference sequence). CDR3 loop: CSVRPSLGGRSHEQFF. The CDR3 coding sequence is TGCAGTGTTAGACCCTCCCTGGGGGGGCGCAGCCATGAGCAGTTCTTC.

This clonotype has a handful of counts. CDR3 DNA sequence: TGTGCCAGCAGCTTCGCGACTAGCGGGGGCACAGATACGCAGTATTTT. Amino acids: CASSFATSGGTDTQYF. The V call is TRBV7-2, the J call TRBJ2-3; 11 positions agree with TRBD2. The V and J ends lost 3 bases and 1 base, in that order; junction bases with no gene match: 3. The CDR3 length is 16 residues. Germline V lookup: CDR1 SGHTA, CDR2 FQGNSA.

To note about this clonotype: A much more abundant neighbour one base away suggests this may be a read error. The V call is TRBV5-1, the J call TRBJ2-7; 9 nucleotides match TRBD1. The CDR3 spans 18 residues. Germline CDR1 reads SGHRS; CDR2 reads YFSETQ. The J segment lost 6 bases and the V segment lost 4 bases, leaving 20 bases of the junction unmatched. The CDR3 nucleotides read TGCGCCAGCAGCCTAACCCCGGGACAGGGTCCTAATGACTGCGAGCAGTACTTC. Translating gives CASSLTPGQGPNDCEQYF.

Ten or more counts support this clonotype. The gene calls are TRBV7-9 and TRBJ2-1; D not certain. Germline V gene lookup returns CDR1 SEHNR and CDR2 FQNEAQ (reference sequence). The CDR3 consists of 15 residues. Deletions cut 1 base from V and 9 bases from J, with 16 bases between. Here the CDR3 DNA reads TGTGCCAGCAGCTTAGTTTTGGGCGCCAGGCCTGAGCAGTTCTTC. Its protein product is CASSLVLGARPEQFF.

This clonotype was seen ten or more times. The chain recombines TRBV6-5 with TRBJ2-1; 10 bases are a match to TRBD2. CDR1 and CDR2 (germline): MNHEY, SVGAGI. Germline trimming cut 7 bases from V and 9 bases from J; bases unmatched to any gene: 9. CDR3 length: 14 amino acids. CDR3 in DNA: TGTGCCAGCAATCCTAGCGGGAGAAGGGGTGAGCAGTTCTTC. Residues: CASNPSGRRGEQFF.